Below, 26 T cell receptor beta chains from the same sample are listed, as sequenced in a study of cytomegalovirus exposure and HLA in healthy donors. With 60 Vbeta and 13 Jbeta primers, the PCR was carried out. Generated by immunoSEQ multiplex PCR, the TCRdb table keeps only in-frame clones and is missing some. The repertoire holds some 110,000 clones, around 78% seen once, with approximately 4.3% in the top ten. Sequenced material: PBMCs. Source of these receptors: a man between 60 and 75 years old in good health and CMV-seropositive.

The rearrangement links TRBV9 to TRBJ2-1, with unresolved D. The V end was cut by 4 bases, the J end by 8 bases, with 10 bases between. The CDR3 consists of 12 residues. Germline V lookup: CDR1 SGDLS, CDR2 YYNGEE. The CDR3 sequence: CASSSPRDEQFF. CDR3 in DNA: TGTGCCAGCAGCAGCCCCCGGGATGAGCAGTTCTTC.

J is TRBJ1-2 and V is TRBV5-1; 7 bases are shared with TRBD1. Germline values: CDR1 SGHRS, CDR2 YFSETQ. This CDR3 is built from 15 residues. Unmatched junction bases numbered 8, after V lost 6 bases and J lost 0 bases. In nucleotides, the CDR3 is TGCGCCAGCACCCAAACGACAGGGTCTAACTATGGCTACACCTTC. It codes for CASTQTTGSNYGYTF. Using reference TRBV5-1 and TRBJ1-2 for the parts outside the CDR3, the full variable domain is KAGVTQTPRYLIKTRGQQVTLSCSPISGHRSVSWYQQTPGQGLQFLFEYFSETQRNKGNFPGRFSGRQFSNSRSEMNVSTLELGDSALYLCASTQTTGSNYGYTFGSGTRLTVV.

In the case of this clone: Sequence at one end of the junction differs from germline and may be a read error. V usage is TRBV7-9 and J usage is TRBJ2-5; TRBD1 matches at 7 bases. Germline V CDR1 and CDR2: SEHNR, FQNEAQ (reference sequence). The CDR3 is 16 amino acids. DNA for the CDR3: TGTGCCAGCAGCTTGCGACAGGGAATGACAAGAGAGCCCCAGTACTTC. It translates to CASSLRQGMTREPQYF.

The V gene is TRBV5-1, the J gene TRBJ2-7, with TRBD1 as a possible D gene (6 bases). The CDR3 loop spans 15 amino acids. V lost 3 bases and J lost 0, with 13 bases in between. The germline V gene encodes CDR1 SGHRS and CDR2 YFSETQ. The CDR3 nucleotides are TGCGCCAGCAGCTCCACCCAGGGGCCCTCCTACGAGCAGTACTTC. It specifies CASSSTQGPSYEQYF. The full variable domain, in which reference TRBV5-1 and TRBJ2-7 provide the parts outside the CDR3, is KAGVTQTPRYLIKTRGQQVTLSCSPISGHRSVSWYQQTPGQGLQFLFEYFSETQRNKGNFPGRFSGRQFSNSRSEMNVSTLELGDSALYLCASSSTQGPSYEQYFGPGTRLTVT.

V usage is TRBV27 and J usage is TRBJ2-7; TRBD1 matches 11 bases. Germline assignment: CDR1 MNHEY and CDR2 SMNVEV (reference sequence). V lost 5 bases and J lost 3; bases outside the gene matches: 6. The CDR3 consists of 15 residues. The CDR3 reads CASSLGTGGYYEQYF. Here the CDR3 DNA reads TGTGCCAGCAGTCTGGGGACAGGGGGGTACTACGAGCAGTACTTC.

CDR3 sequence reads: CASSFTQGSEAFF. The CDR3 coding sequence is TGTGCCAGCAGCTTTACCCAGGGCAGTGAAGCTTTCTTT. The chain carries TRBV7-9 and TRBJ1-1; TRBD1 might be the D (5 bases). The CDR3 loop spans 13 amino acids. Looked up from germline, CDR1 is SEHNR and CDR2 is FQNEAQ (reference sequence). Trimming cost V 3 bases and J 7 bases, with 12 bases left between them.

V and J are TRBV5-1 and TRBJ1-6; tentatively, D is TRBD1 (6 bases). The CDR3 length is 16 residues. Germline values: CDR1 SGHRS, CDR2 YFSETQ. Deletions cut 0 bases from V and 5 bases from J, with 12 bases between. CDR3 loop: CASSLGDRNNNSPLHF. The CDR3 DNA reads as TGCGCCAGCAGCTTGGGTGACAGGAATAATAATTCACCCCTCCACTTT.

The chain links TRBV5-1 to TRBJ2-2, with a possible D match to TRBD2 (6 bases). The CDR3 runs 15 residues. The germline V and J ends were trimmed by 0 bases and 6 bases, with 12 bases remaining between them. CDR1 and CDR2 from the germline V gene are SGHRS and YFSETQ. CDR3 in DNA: TGCGCCAGCAGCTTGGGGACTAATCCCGCCGGGGAGCTGTTTTTT. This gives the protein CASSLGTNPAGELFF.

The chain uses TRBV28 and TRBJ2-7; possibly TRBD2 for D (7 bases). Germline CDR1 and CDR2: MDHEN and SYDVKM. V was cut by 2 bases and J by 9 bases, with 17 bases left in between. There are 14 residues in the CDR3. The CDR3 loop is CASSLMGGPPGQYF. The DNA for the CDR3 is TGTGCCAGCAGTTTAATGGGGGGGCCCCCAGGGCAGTACTTC. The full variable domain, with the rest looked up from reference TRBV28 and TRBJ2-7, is DVKVTQSSRYLVKRTGEKVFLECVQDMDHENMFWYRQDPGLGLRLIYFSYDVKMKEKGDIPEGYSVSREKKERFSLILESASTNQTSMYLCASSLMGGPPGQYFGPGTRLTVT.

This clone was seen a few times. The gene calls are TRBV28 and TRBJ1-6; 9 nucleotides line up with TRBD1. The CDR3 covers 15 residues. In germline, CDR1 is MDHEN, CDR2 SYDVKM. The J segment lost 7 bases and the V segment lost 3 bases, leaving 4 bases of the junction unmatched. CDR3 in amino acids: CASSLPTGGNSPLHF. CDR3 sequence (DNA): TGTGCCAGCAGTTTGCCGACAGGGGGAAATTCACCCCTCCACTTT.

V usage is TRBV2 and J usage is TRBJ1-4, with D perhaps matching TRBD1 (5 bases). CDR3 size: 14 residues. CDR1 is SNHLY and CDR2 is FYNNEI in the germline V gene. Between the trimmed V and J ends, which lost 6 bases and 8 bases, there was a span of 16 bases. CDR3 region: CASRLGEVREKLFF. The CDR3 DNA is TGTGCCAGCAGGTTGGGGGAGGTTCGAGAAAAACTGTTTTTT.

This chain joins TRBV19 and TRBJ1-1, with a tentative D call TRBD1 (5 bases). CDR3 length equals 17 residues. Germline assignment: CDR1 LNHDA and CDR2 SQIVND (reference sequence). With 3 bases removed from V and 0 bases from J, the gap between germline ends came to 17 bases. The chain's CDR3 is CASSIGATGGMNTEAFF. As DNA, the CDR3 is TGTGCCAGTAGTATTGGGGCAACCGGGGGGATGAACACTGAAGCTTTCTTT.

In DNA, the CDR3 is TGTGCCAGCAGTTTAACTGTCATACCGTACCAAGAGACCCAGTACTTC. Encoded protein: CASSLTVIPYQETQYF. This chain connects TRBV28 to TRBJ2-5, with unresolved D. In germline, CDR1 is MDHEN, CDR2 SYDVKM. Trimming removed 2 bases at V and 0 bases at J, with 13 bases between. This CDR3 region has 16 residues.

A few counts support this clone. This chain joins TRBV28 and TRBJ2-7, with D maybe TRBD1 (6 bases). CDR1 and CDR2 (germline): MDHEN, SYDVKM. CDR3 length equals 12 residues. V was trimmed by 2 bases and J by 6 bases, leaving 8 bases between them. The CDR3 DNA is TGTGCCAGCAGTTTAACAGGGCGCGAGCAGTACTTC. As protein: CASSLTGREQYF.

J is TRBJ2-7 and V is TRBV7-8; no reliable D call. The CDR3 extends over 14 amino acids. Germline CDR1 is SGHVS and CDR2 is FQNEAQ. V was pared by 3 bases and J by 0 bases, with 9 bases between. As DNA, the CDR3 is TGTGCCAGCAGCTTCAGATATACCTCCTACGAGCAGTACTTC. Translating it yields CASSFRYTSYEQYF.

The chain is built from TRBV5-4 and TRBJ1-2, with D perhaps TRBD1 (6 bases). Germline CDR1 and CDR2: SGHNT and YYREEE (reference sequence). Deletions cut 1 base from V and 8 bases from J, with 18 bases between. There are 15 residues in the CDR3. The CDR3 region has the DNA TGTGCCAGCAGCTTGACGGGGGCGGGAGTCGTGGGCTACACCTTC. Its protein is CASSLTGAGVVGYTF.

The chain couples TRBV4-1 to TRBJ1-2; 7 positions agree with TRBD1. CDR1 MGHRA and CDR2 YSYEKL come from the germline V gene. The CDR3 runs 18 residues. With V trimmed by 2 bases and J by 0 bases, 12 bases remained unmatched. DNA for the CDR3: TGCGCCAGCAGCCAATTTGCTGGGGGGACAGCCCCTAACTATGGCTACACCTTC. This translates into CASSQFAGGTAPNYGYTF.

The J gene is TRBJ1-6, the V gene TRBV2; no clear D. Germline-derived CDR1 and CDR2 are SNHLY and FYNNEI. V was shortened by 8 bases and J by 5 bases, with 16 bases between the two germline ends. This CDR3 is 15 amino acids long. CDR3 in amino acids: CASGGEGRHNSPLHF. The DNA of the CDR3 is TGTGCCAGCGGAGGAGAAGGGAGGCATAATTCACCCCTCCACTTT.

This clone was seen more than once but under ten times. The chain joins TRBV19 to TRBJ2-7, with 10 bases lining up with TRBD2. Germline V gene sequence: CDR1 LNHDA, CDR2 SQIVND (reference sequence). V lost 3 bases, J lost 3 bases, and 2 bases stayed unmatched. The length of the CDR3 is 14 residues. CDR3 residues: CASSILAGDYEQYF. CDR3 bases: TGTGCCAGTAGTATTCTAGCGGGGGACTACGAGCAGTACTTC. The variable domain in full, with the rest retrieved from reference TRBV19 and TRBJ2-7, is DGGITQSPKYLFRKEGQNVTLSCEQNLNHDAMYWYRQDPGQGLRLIYYSQIVNDFQKGDIAEGYSVSREKKESFPLTVTSAQKNPTAFYLCASSILAGDYEQYFGPGTRLTVT.

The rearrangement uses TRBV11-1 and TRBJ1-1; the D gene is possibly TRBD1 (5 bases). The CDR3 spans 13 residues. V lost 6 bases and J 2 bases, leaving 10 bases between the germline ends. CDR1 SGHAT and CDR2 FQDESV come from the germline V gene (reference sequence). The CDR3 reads CASSYTGNTEAFF. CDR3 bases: TGTGCCAGCAGTTACACAGGAAACACTGAAGCTTTCTTT.

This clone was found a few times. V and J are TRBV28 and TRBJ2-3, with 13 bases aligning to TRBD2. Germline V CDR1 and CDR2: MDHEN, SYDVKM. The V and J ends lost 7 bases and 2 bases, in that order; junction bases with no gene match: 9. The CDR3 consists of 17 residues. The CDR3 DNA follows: TGTGCCAGCACAGACCCGGGACTAGCGGGAATCACAGATACGCAGTATTTT. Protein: CASTDPGLAGITDTQYF.

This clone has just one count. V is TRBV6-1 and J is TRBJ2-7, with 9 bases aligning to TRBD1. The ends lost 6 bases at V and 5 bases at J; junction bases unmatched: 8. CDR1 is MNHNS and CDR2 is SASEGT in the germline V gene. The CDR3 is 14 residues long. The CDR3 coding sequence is TGTGCCAGCAGCGACACAGGGGGCTGGAACGAGCAGTACTTC. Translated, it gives CASSDTGGWNEQYF.

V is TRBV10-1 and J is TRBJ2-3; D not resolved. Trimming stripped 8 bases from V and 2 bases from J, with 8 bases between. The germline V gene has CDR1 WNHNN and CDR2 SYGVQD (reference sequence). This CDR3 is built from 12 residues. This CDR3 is CASAADTDTQYF. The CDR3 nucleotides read TGCGCCAGCGCGGCAGACACAGATACGCAGTATTTT.

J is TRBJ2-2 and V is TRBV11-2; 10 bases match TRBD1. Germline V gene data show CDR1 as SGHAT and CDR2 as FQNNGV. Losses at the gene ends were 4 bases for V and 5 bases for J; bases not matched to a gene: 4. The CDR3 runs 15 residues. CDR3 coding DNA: TGTGCCAGCAGCTCCGGGACAGGGGTTACCGGGGAGCTGTTTTTT. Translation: CASSSGTGVTGELFF.

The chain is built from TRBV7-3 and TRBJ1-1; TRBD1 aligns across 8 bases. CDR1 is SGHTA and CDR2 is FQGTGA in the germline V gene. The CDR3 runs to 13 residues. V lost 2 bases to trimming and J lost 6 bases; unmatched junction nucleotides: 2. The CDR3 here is CASSLQGAAEAFF. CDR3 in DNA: TGTGCCAGCAGCTTACAGGGGGCCGCTGAAGCTTTCTTT.

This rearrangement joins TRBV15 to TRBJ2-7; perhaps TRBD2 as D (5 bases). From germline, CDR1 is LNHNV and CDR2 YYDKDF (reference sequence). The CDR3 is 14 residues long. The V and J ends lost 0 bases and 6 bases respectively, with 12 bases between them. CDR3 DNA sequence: TGTGCCACCAGCAGAGAACCGTTCGCGGGCGAGCAGTACTTC. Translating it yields CATSREPFAGEQYF.